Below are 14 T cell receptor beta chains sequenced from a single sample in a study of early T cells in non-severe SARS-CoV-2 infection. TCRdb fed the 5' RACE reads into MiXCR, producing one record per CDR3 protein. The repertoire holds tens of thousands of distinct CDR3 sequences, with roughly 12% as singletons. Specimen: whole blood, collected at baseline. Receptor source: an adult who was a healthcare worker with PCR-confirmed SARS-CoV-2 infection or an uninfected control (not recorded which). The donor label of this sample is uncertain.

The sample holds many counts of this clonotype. CDR3 residues: CASSSGLAVGEQFF. The CDR3 nucleotides are TGTGCCAGCAGCTCCGGACTAGCGGTGGGTGAGCAGTTCTTC. The gene calls are TRBV7-2 and TRBJ2-1; 10 positions match TRBD2. Per the germline V gene, CDR1 is SGHTA and CDR2 is FQGNSA. The CDR3 contains 14 residues. The junction had 6 bases not matched to a gene; V was cut back by 4 bases and J by 9 bases.

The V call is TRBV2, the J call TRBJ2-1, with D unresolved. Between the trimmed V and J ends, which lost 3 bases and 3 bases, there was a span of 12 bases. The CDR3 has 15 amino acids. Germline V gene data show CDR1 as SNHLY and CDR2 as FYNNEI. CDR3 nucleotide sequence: TGTGCCAGCAGTGAGGAGTCCGCCGTCTACAATGAGCAGTTCTTC. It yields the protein CASSEESAVYNEQFF.

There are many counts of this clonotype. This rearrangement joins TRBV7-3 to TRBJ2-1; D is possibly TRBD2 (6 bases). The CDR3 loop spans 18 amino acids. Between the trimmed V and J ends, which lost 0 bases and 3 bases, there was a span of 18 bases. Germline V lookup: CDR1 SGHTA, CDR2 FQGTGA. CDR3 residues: CASSLTGGGPGIYNEQFF. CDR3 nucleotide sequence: TGTGCCAGCAGCTTAACGGGAGGAGGCCCAGGGATCTACAATGAGCAGTTCTTC. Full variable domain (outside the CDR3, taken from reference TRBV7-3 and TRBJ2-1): GAGVSQTPSNKVTEKGKYVELRCDPISGHTALYWYRQSLGQGPEFLIYFQGTGAADDSGLPNDRFFAVRPEGSVSTLKIQRTERGDSAVYLCASSLTGGGPGIYNEQFFGPGTRLTVL.

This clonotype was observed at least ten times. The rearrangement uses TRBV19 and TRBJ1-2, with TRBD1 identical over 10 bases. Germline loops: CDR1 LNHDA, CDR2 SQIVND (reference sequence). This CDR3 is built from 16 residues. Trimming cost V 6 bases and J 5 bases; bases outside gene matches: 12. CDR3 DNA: TGTGCCAGTAGCCGACAGGGGGCAGTCCCAATATATGGCTACACCTTC. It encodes CASSRQGAVPIYGYTF.

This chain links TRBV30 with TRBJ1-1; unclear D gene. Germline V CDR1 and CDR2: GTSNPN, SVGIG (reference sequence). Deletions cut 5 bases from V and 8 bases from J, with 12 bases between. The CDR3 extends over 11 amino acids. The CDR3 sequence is CAWAPDVEAFF. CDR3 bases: TGTGCCTGGGCCCCCGACGTAGAAGCTTTCTTT.

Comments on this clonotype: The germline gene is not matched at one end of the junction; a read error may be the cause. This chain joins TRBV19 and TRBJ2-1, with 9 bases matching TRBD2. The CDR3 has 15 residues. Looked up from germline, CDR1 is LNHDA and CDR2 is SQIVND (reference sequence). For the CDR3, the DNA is TGTGTCAGTAGTCATCCGGGACTAGCTCCCCATGAGCAGTTCTTC. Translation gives CVSSHPGLAPHEQFF.

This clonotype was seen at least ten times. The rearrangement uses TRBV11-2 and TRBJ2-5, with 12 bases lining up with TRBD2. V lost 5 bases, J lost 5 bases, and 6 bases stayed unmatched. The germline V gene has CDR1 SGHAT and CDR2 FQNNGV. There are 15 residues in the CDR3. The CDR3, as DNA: TGTGCCAGCAGCCCCGCTAGCGGGGGGGTCGAGACCCAGTACTTC. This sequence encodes CASSPASGGVETQYF.

This CDR3 reads CASSSTSGASSYNEQFF. The CDR3 nucleotides read TGTGCCAGCAGCTCAACTAGCGGGGCCAGCTCCTACAATGAGCAGTTCTTC. V is TRBV4-2 and J is TRBJ2-1, with 10 nucleotides matching TRBD2. The germline CDR1 and CDR2 sequences are LGHNA and YNFKEQ. CDR3 size: 17 residues. J lost 0 bases, V lost 5 bases, and 7 bases had no gene match.

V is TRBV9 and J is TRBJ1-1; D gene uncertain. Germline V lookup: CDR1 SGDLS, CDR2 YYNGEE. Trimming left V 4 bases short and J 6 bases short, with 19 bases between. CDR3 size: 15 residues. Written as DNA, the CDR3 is TGTGCCAGCAGCCCCCCCCGCGGCAGTTTCCCTGAAGCTTTCTTT. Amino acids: CASSPPRGSFPEAFF.

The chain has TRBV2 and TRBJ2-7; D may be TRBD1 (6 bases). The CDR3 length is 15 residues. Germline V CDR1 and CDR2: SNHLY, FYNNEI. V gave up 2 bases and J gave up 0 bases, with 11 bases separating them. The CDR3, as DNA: TGTGCCAGCAGTGAATCCTGGACAGCCTCCTACGAGCAGTACTTC. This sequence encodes CASSESWTASYEQYF.

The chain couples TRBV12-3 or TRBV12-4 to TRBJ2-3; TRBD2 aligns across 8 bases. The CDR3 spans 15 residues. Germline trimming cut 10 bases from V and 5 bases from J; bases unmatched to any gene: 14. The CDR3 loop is CATDQFSGVGDTQYF. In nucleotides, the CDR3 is TGTGCCACCGATCAATTTAGCGGGGTGGGAGATACGCAGTATTTT.

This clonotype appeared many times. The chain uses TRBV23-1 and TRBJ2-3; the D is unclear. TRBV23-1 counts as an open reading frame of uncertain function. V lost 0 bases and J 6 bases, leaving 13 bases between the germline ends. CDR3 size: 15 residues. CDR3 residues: CASSQSGTLRDTQYF. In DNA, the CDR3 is TGCGCCAGCAGTCAATCAGGAACCCTTAGGGATACGCAGTATTTT.

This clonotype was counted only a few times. This chain's CDR3 is CASSLAGATDTQYF. The CDR3 nucleotides read TGTGCCAGCAGCTTAGCCGGGGCCACAGATACGCAGTATTTT. The genes are TRBV11-3 and TRBJ2-3; D tentatively reads TRBD1 or TRBD2 (5 bases each). CDR3 length equals 14 residues. V lost 1 base to trimming and J lost 2 bases, with 7 bases between them. In germline, CDR1 is SGHNT, CDR2 YENEEA.

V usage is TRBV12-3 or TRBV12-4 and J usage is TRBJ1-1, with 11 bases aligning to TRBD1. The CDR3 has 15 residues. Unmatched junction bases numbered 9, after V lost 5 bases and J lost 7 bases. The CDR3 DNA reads TGTGCCAGCAGTCTTCATCGGACAGGGGGCCTTGAAGCTTTCTTT. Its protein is CASSLHRTGGLEAFF.